This TCR beta chain was found in a study of T cell repertoires in cytomegalovirus infection. This CDR3 is 14 amino acids long. Germline CDR1 is SGHTA and CDR2 is FQGNSA. V was clipped by 5 bases and J by 8 bases, with 15 bases between them. TCRdb called the reads again in MiXCR, with one record for every CDR3 protein. The data hold about 500,000 distinct CDR3 sequences, with roughly a third observed a single time. This clonotype has at least ten counts. Its antigen is not known. Study-wide results and caveats: HLA-C-restricted, CMV-specific TCR beta clonotypes were dominant ex vivo.

The chain links TRBV7-2 to TRBJ1-4; TRBD1 is a possible D gene (5 bases). Sample: cultured PBMCs, taken from culture after CMV antigen stimulation. The TCR originated in a human donor in good health (CMV status not recorded). Some clones in this sample may be carry-over from other donors' samples. The CDR3 coding sequence is TGTGCCAGCAGCGCCCAGGGAACTCAAGAAAAACTGTTTTTT. Protein sequence: CASSAQGTQEKLFF.